Each of the 29 T cell receptor beta chains below was sequenced from the same sample in a study of shared clonotypes between healthy human individuals. TCRdb's copy holds only in-frame clones and misses some; the assay was immunoSEQ multiplex PCR. The sample yields approximately 440,000 clones, roughly three quarters seen once. The sequenced sample consisted of PBMCs. The origin of the receptors is a woman aged 40 to 50 in good health. Some clones in this sample may be carry-over from other donors' samples.

This clone was counted many times. The chain joins TRBV10-3 to TRBJ1-1; tentatively, D is TRBD1 (6 bases). The germline CDR1 and CDR2 sequences are ENHRY and SYGVKD. V lost 4 bases and J 1 base, leaving 10 bases between the germline ends. The CDR3 covers 14 residues. CDR3 DNA sequence: TGTGCCATCAGTGTAGGCAGGGGGAACACTGAAGCTTTCTTT. It is translated as CAISVGRGNTEAFF.

J is TRBJ2-1 and V is TRBV15, with D possibly being TRBD2 (5 bases). V lost 1 base and J lost 4, with 20 bases in between. Germline-derived CDR1 and CDR2 are LNHNV and YYDKDF (reference sequence). The CDR3 covers 18 residues. This CDR3 reads CATSRGPPGERLYNEQFF. CDR3 DNA: TGTGCCACCAGCAGAGGCCCCCCTGGAGAGCGGCTTTACAATGAGCAGTTCTTC.

Concerning this clone: A far larger clone is off by one base, so a read error is likely. The V call is TRBV30, the J call TRBJ2-1; 7 bases are a match to TRBD1. CDR3 size: 12 residues. Germline CDR1 is GTSNPN and CDR2 is SVGIG (reference sequence). This chain's CDR3 is CAWSARDSERFF. The DNA for the CDR3 is TGTGCCTGGAGTGCCCGGGACAGCGAGCGGTTCTTC.

The genes are TRBV28 and TRBJ1-5; tentative D call: TRBD1 (6 bases). CDR1 MDHEN and CDR2 SYDVKM come from the germline V gene. The CDR3 contains 15 residues. Trimming removed 4 bases from V and 1 base from J, with 11 bases in between. The CDR3 spells CASSSSGTSNQPQHF. CDR3 DNA: TGTGCCAGCAGTTCCTCCGGGACAAGCAATCAGCCCCAGCATTTT.

The V gene is TRBV5-1, the J gene TRBJ2-1; 13 nucleotides align to TRBD2. This CDR3 is 15 amino acids long. Germline CDR1 reads SGHRS; CDR2 reads YFSETQ. The J segment lost 6 bases and the V segment lost 1 base, leaving 1 base of the junction unmatched. The CDR3 sequence is CASSLRTSGSNEQFF. The CDR3, as DNA: TGCGCCAGCAGCTTGCGGACTAGCGGGAGCAATGAGCAGTTCTTC.

This rearrangement joins TRBV7-9 to TRBJ2-7, with D unresolved. Between the trimmed V and J ends, which lost 7 bases and 2 bases, there was a span of 15 bases. This CDR3 comprises 14 residues. From germline, CDR1 is SEHNR and CDR2 FQNEAQ (reference sequence). The CDR3 bases are TGTGCCAGCACCACAATAGGAAGGCCCTACGAGCAGTACTTC. Translated, it gives CASTTIGRPYEQYF.

This clone was counted a few times. The chain employs TRBV13 and TRBJ1-1; D might be TRBD1 (6 bases). This CDR3 has 15 residues. Trimming removed 4 bases from V and 6 bases from J, with 18 bases in between. Germline CDR1 reads PRHDT; CDR2 reads FYEKMQ (reference sequence). CDR3 residues: CASSSYGTPPPEAFF. The CDR3 coding sequence is TGTGCCAGCAGCTCCTACGGGACACCCCCCCCTGAAGCTTTCTTT.

The J gene is TRBJ2-5, the V gene TRBV7-9; D call uncertain. The assigned J gene may be wrong: the sequence end matches TRBJ2-7 better. Germline-derived CDR1 and CDR2 are SEHNR and FQNEAQ (reference sequence). CDR3 length: 11 amino acids. The chain's CDR3 is CASSLVDEQYF. The CDR3 region has the DNA TGTGCCAGCAGCTTAGTTGACGAGCAGTACTTC.

The chain combines TRBV11-2 with TRBJ1-1, with D unclear. The CDR3 sequence is 14 residues long. Trimming left V 3 bases short and J 0 bases short, with 8 bases between. The germline gives CDR1 SGHAT, CDR2 FQNNGV. CDR3: CASSFGMLNTEAFF. The CDR3 DNA is TGTGCCAGCAGCTTCGGGATGTTGAACACTGAAGCTTTCTTT.

The V gene is TRBV11-3, the J gene TRBJ1-2; D is unresolved. CDR1 SGHNT and CDR2 YENEEA come from the germline V gene. The CDR3 consists of 15 residues. The germline V and J ends were trimmed by 5 bases and 3 bases, with 16 bases remaining between them. The CDR3 nucleotides are TGTGCCAGCAGCCCCGAACCCCGGGTCGACTATGGCTACACCTTC. Amino acids: CASSPEPRVDYGYTF.

This rearrangement joins TRBV19 to TRBJ2-7; TRBD2 matches 8 bases. Judging by the DNA end, TRBJ2-5 fits better; the J call may be wrong. The CDR3 extends over 15 amino acids. CDR1 is LNHDA, CDR2 SQIVND, per germline (reference sequence). The CDR3 DNA follows: TGTGCCAGTAGAGGGGTCGGGAGGGCCCAAGAGACCCAGTACTTC. Translating it yields CASRGVGRAQETQYF.

The table lists this clone with a few counts. The J gene is TRBJ2-4, the V gene TRBV7-9; 12 bases fit TRBD1. V trimming: 3 bases; J trimming: 0 bases; junction bases outside the gene matches: 9. The CDR3 runs 19 residues. The germline CDR1 and CDR2 sequences are SEHNR and FQNEAQ (reference sequence). CDR3 loop: CASSFFGTGGLLAKNIQYF. The CDR3 nucleotides read TGTGCCAGCAGCTTTTTTGGGACAGGGGGCCTTCTAGCCAAAAACATTCAGTACTTC.

The chain combines TRBV7-8 with TRBJ2-7; D is possibly TRBD2 (6 bases). V gave up 0 bases and J gave up 1 base, with 7 bases separating them. The CDR3 totals 14 residues. CDR1 and CDR2 (germline): SGHVS, FQNEAQ. The CDR3 loop is CASSLAGLSYEQYF. In nucleotides, the CDR3 is TGTGCCAGCAGCTTAGCGGGACTTTCCTACGAGCAGTACTTC.

This clone was counted at least ten times. The V call is TRBV7-7, the J call TRBJ2-5; 8 bases map to TRBD1. This CDR3 contains 15 residues. V was clipped by 1 base and J by 7 bases; unmatched bases: 8. Germline CDR1 is SSHAT and CDR2 is FNYEAQ (reference sequence). In nucleotides, the CDR3 is TGTGCCAGCAGCTTAGACATCGACAGGGGAGGGACCCAGTACTTC. This encodes CASSLDIDRGGTQYF.

As to this clone: One end of the junction is discordant with germline, which a read error may explain. This chain connects TRBV4-2 to TRBJ2-7; a possible D gene is TRBD2 (7 bases). The CDR3 totals 13 residues. Germline V lookup: CDR1 LGHNA, CDR2 YNFKEQ. CDR3 residues: CASIQGGGYEQYF. The DNA of the CDR3 is TGTGCCAGCATCCAAGGGGGGGGCTACGAGCAGTACTTC.

A note on this clone: This likely reflects a read error, since a far larger clone is one base away. The V gene is TRBV10-3, the J gene TRBJ2-7, with 9 bases identical to TRBD1. The CDR3 is 13 amino acids. V lost 7 bases, J lost 1 base, and 2 bases stayed unmatched. The V gene's germline CDR1 is ENHRY and CDR2 SYGVKD. CDR3 amino acids: CAITGQGSYEQYF. CDR3 nucleotide sequence: TGTGCCATCACGGGACAGGGTTCCTACGAGCAGTACTTC.

This sequence joins TRBV19 and TRBJ2-7; 11 bases align to TRBD1. V lost 5 bases and J lost 0; bases outside the gene matches: 6. Looked up from germline, CDR1 is LNHDA and CDR2 is SQIVND (reference sequence). The CDR3 length is 16 residues. This chain's CDR3 is CASSLPGQGGSYEQYF. The CDR3 DNA reads TGTGCCAGTAGTCTTCCGGGACAGGGGGGCTCCTACGAGCAGTACTTC.

This clone came up a few times. The chain couples TRBV2 to TRBJ2-1; D unclear. The germline V gene encodes CDR1 SNHLY and CDR2 FYNNEI. V shed 7 bases and J shed 4 bases, with 14 bases lying between them. The CDR3 loop spans 14 amino acids. The CDR3 spells CASIATQVYNEQFF. In DNA form, the CDR3 reads TGTGCCAGCATAGCAACCCAGGTATACAATGAGCAGTTCTTC.

The rearrangement joins TRBV5-1 to TRBJ1-3; possibly TRBD1 for D (6 bases). The CDR3 has 17 residues. Germline V gene data show CDR1 as SGHRS and CDR2 as YFSETQ. V lost 0 bases to trimming and J lost 3 bases, with 16 bases between them. CDR3 bases: TGCGCCAGCAGCTTGGGGACTCAGGGGTTCAGTGGAAACACCATATATTTT. Translated: CASSLGTQGFSGNTIYF.

This sequence joins TRBV29-1 and TRBJ1-2; no clear D. This CDR3 is built from 12 residues. V shed 2 bases and J shed 3 bases, with 7 bases lying between them. The germline V gene has CDR1 SQVTM and CDR2 ANQGSEA. The CDR3 sequence is CSVERADYGYTF. In nucleotides, the CDR3 is TGCAGCGTTGAAAGGGCAGACTATGGCTACACCTTC. The full variable domain, with the rest looked up from reference TRBV29-1 and TRBJ1-2, is SAVISQKPSRDICQRGTSLTIQCQVDSQVTMMFWYRQQPGQSLTLIATANQGSEATYESGFVIDKFPISRPNLTFSTLTVSNMSPEDSSIYLCSVERADYGYTFGSGTRLTVV.

As to this clone: Possible read error: a much larger clone is one base away. The sample holds other DNA sequences that translate to the same CDR3. The V call is TRBV28, the J call TRBJ1-5, with D tentatively TRBD1 (5 bases). This CDR3 has 15 residues. In germline, CDR1 is MDHEN, CDR2 SYDVKM. This chain's CDR3 is CASSFRGLGVGTQHF. DNA of the CDR3: TGTGCCAGCAGTTTCCGGGGGTTAGGTGTTGGAACCCAGCATTTC.

Worth noting for this clone: With only one base between it and a far larger clone, this is likely a read error. The CDR3 DNA reads TGTGCCAGCAGCTCCCAGGGCGACCTAAAAGACACTGAAGCTTTCTTT. Translating gives CASSSQGDLKDTEAFF. The chain employs TRBV5-6 and TRBJ1-1; TRBD1 might be the D (5 bases). Germline CDR1 reads SGHDT; CDR2 reads YYEEEE. V was cut by 3 bases and J by 3 bases, with 18 bases left in between. The length of the CDR3 is 16 residues.

This clone was found a few times. J is TRBJ2-7 and V is TRBV11-2; the D gene is possibly TRBD1 (6 bases). CDR1 is SGHAT and CDR2 is FQNNGV in the germline V gene. The ends were cut back, 2 bases at V and 7 bases at J, with 12 bases in the middle. CDR3 size: 13 residues. Here the CDR3 reads CASSLNRVGEQYF. In nucleotides, the CDR3 is TGTGCCAGCAGCTTAAACAGGGTGGGGGAGCAGTACTTC.

This chain uses TRBV4-2 with TRBJ2-5; 10 bases map to TRBD1. This CDR3 spans 16 amino acids. The ends lost 4 bases at V and 0 bases at J; junction bases unmatched: 5. Per the germline V gene, CDR1 is LGHNA and CDR2 is YNFKEQ. This CDR3 reads CASSPRDRGDQETQYF. The CDR3 DNA is TGTGCCAGCAGCCCACGGGACAGGGGAGACCAAGAGACCCAGTACTTC.

The chain employs TRBV28 and TRBJ2-7, with TRBD1 matching over 7 bases. There are 13 residues in the CDR3. Germline CDR1 MDHEN, CDR2 SYDVKM. V was pared by 2 bases and J by 3 bases, with 1 base of the junction left unmatched. For the CDR3, the DNA is TGTGCCAGCAGTTTAGACAGGGTCTACGAGCAGTACTTC. As protein: CASSLDRVYEQYF.

This chain's CDR3 is CASSFAGSSYEQYF. For the CDR3, the DNA is TGTGCCAGCAGCTTCGCGGGGAGCTCCTACGAGCAGTACTTC. The chain couples TRBV11-2 to TRBJ2-7; maybe TRBD2 (6 bases). Germline V CDR1 and CDR2: SGHAT, FQNNGV. V was cut by 3 bases and J by 0 bases, with 9 bases left in between. The CDR3 loop spans 14 amino acids.

The rearrangement uses TRBV30 and TRBJ2-1; 13 bases agree with TRBD2. Germline V gene data show CDR1 as GTSNPN and CDR2 as SVGIG (reference sequence). The trim removed 1 base at V and 15 bases at J, leaving 15 bases unmatched. CDR3 length: 16 amino acids. In DNA form, the CDR3 reads TGTGCCTGGAGTGGGAGCAGGGTAGGGACTAGCGGGAACCTGTTCTTC. This sequence encodes CAWSGSRVGTSGNLFF.

This sequence joins TRBV19 and TRBJ2-3; D possibly uses TRBD1 or TRBD2 (5 bases each). The ends were cut back, 5 bases at V and 5 bases at J, with 17 bases in the middle. CDR3 length: 15 amino acids. The germline V gene encodes CDR1 LNHDA and CDR2 SQIVND (reference sequence). In DNA, the CDR3 is TGTGCCAGTAGTGGGATAGCCGGGGCCCGAGATACGCAGTATTTT. Translating gives CASSGIAGARDTQYF.

V gene TRBV7-2 combines with J gene TRBJ2-7; 11 bases fit TRBD2. The CDR3 spans 15 residues. Germline values: CDR1 SGHTA, CDR2 FQGNSA. The V and J ends lost 5 bases and 3 bases, in that order; junction bases with no gene match: 6. As DNA, the CDR3 is TGTGCCAGCAGCCCAGGGACTAGCGGCGGCTACGAGCAGTACTTC. This sequence encodes CASSPGTSGGYEQYF.